This TCR beta chain is drawn from a study of PD-1 blockade in classical Hodgkin lymphoma. The CDR3 length is 15 residues. Looked up from germline, CDR1 is SGDLS and CDR2 is YYNGEE. V lost 3 bases, J lost 1 base, and 13 bases lay in between. Relapse after autologous stem cell transplantation occurred in every patient, and brentuximab vedotin exposure varied. With respect to this clone: Its antigen remains unidentified.

Clones were sequenced by immunoSEQ multiplex PCR, and TCRdb holds only the in-frame ones, with some missing. Here the sample spans 5,000 or so clones, around 68% being singletons. Study results and caveats: Baseline diversity resembling that of newly diagnosed patients was seen in complete responders.

This sample comprised peripheral blood mononuclear cells (PBMCs), obtained at baseline. This sequence was found in a human donor with classical Hodgkin lymphoma. This chain links TRBV9 with TRBJ2-5; either TRBD1 or TRBD2 may supply D (7 bases each). The CDR3 sequence is CASSGGGQPQETQYF. The CDR3 DNA sequence: TGTGCCAGCAGCGGCGGGGGACAGCCCCAAGAGACCCAGTACTTC.